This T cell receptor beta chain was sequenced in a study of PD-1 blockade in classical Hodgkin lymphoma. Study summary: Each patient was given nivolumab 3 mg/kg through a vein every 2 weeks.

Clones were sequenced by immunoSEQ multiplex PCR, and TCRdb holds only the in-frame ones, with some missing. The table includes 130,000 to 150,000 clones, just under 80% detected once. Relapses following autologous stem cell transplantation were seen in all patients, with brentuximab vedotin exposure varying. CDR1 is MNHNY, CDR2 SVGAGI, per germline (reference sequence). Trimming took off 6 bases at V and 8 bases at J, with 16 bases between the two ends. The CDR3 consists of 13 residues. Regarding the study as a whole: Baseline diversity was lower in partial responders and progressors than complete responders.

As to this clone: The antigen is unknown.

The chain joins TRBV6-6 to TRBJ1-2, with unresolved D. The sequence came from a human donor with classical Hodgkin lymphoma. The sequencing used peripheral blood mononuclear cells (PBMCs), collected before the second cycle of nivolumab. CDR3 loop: CASSRSAMGGYTF. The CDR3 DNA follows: TGTGCCAGCAGCCGATCTGCGATGGGGGGCTACACCTTC.